The clone carrying this T cell receptor beta chain was observed a few times. The germline gives CDR1 SNHLY, CDR2 FYNNEI. CDR3 length equals 14 residues. The V and J ends lost 5 bases and 8 bases, in that order; junction bases with no gene match: 8. Authors' processing steps: The authors estimated nucleated cell counts from reference gene primer amplification. Produced via immunoSEQ multiplex PCR; TCRdb's table is partial and in-frame only. V and J calls and clone size are those listed in that table; D and trimming were worked out from the DNA. Of some 260,000 clones in the sample, roughly 90% were seen once. This entry belongs to a study of blood T cell repertoires in COVID-19. Across the whole study: The samples span acute and convalescent COVID-19 from the United States, Italy and Spain. PBMCs, B-cell-depleted T cells, or T cells provided the cDNA or gDNA that made up the material.

V and J are TRBV2 and TRBJ1-2, with 10 nucleotides matching TRBD1. Source material: peripheral blood. The receptor comes from a woman in her twenties or thirties with acute or convalescent COVID-19. The CDR3 is CASSTGTGVGGYTF. The CDR3 nucleotides read TGTGCCAGCAGTACCGGGACAGGGGTCGGAGGCTACACCTTC. Complete variable domain (other parts from reference TRBV2 and TRBJ1-2): EPEVTQTPSHQVTQMGQEVILRCVPISNHLYFYWYRQILGQKVEFLVSFYNNEISEKSEIFDDQFSVERPDGSNFTLKIRSTKLEDSAMYFCASSTGTGVGGYTFGSGTRLTVV.